This TCR beta chain derives from a study of blood T cell repertoires in COVID-19. The method was immunoSEQ multiplex PCR; TCRdb's version includes in-frame clones alone and lacks a portion of them. The sample includes around 360,000 clones, around 87% of them seen just once. Germline loops: CDR1 GTSNPN, CDR2 SVGIG (reference sequence). V lost 4 bases and J lost 2; bases outside the gene matches: 1. There are 13 residues in the CDR3. In this sample, this clone turned up once. Sequencing was carried out using PBMCs or T cells enriched from blood (not recorded which). The sequence was collected from a man aged 35-49 years in a cohort exposed to, infected with or recovered from COVID-19 (not recorded which). V gene TRBV30 combines with J gene TRBJ2-1; 8 nucleotides align to TRBD2. CDR3 coding DNA: TGTGCCTGGAATAGCGGGACCTACAATGAGCAGTTCTTC. It yields the protein CAWNSGTYNEQFF.